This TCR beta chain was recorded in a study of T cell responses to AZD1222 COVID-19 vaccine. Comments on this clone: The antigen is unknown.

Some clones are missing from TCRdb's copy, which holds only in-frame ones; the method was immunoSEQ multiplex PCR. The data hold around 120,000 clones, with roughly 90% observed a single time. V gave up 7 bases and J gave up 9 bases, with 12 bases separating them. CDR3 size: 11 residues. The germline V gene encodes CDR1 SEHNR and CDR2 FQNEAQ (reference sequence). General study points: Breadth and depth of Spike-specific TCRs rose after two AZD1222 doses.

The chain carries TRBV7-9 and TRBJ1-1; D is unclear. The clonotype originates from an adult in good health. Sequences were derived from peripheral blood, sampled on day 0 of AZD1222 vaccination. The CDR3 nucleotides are TGTGCCAGCACCCCCGACGATCAAGCTTTCTTT. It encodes CASTPDDQAFF.